This TCR beta chain came from a study of T-cell reconstitution after alpha-beta-depleted transplantation in children. This clonotype has only a few counts. Its antigen is unknown. Unique molecular identifiers were used to barcode this TCRbeta library. TCRdb re-analysed the PCR reads in MiXCR, keeping a single row per CDR3 protein. The sample has 250,000 to 400,000 distinct CDR3 sequences; around 20% are singletons. Overall study findings and caveats: T-cell counts and diversity at one year following transplant were attributed mainly to newly produced T cells. Recipient T cells and thymic progenitors that survived were the source of the high TCRbeta diversity seen at day 60 in some patients. Reported findings indicate that, about two months after transplant, alpha-beta T cells came from several hundred expanded clones, which were derived from non-depleted graft cells.

After removal of 2 bases from V and 5 bases from J, the junction contained 8 bases not matched to a gene. CDR1 is SGHRS and CDR2 is YFSETQ in the germline V gene. This CDR3 is 15 amino acids long. Material: PBMCs, mostly from graft donor cells, obtained 180 days after TCRalphabeta/CD19-depleted stem cell transplant. The chain uses TRBV5-1 and TRBJ2-5, with TRBD2 matching over 8 bases. This TCR was sampled from a male patient aged 10 to 17 who had a stem cell transplant for acute lymphoblastic leukemia, so the T cells may come from the graft donor. The CDR3 region has the DNA TGCGCCAGCAGCTTTAGTAGCGGGATAGTTGAGACCCAGTACTTC. Translation: CASSFSSGIVETQYF.